This T cell receptor (beta chain) was profiled in a study of graft-versus-host responses after intestinal transplantation. Study background: Each transplant was multivisceral, liver-intestinal, or isolated intestinal. Recipients uniformly received anti-thymocyte globulin induction, followed by tacrolimus and steroids for about 3 years. General study points: Recipient marrow showed GvH clones, some seen first in ileum or blood. HvG clone declines early post-transplant were associated with peak circulating GvH levels.

Measured with immunoSEQ multiplex PCR; TCRdb has only the in-frame clones, and not every one. There are approximately 82,000 clones in the sample; roughly 91% occur only once, and 0.09% to 0.1% lies in the top ten. The CDR3 is 14 amino acids. Germline values: CDR1 SGHAT, CDR2 FQNNGV. Trimming stripped 5 bases from V and 3 bases from J, with 14 bases between. Notes on this clone: The target antigen is unknown.

The chain couples TRBV11-2 to TRBJ2-7, with D possibly TRBD2 on 5 matching bases. The sequencing here drew on unstimulated CD4+ T cells sorted from spleen or lymph node cells, taken before intestinal transplant. The sequence was obtained from a human donor who received an intestinal transplant. CDR3 nucleotides: TGTGCCAGCAGCCCCGGGGAACGGAACTACGAGCAGTACTTC. It codes for CASSPGERNYEQYF.